This passage covers 28 T cell receptor beta chains from one sample sequenced in a study of response to subunit inactivated influenza vaccine. In TCRdb, the RT-PCR reads were re-called with MiXCR into one record per CDR3 protein. The table shows more than 450,000 distinct CDR3 sequences, with about 8% occurring only once. The material was PBMCs from blood, obtained around 25 months after vaccination. All receptors derive from a man aged 50-75 years who received an inactivated influenza vaccine.

This clonotype was counted at least ten times. The chain joins TRBV12-3 or TRBV12-4 to TRBJ2-1; D perhaps matches TRBD2 (6 bases). V lost 3 bases and J lost 2, with 11 bases in between. The CDR3 length is 15 residues. The CDR3 DNA follows: TGTGCCAGCAGTTTGGCGGGGCCCACCTACAATGAGCAGTTCTTC. This gives the protein CASSLAGPTYNEQFF.

Of note for this clonotype: A much larger clonotype is one base distant, so this may be a read error. DNA of the CDR3: TGTGCCAGCAGCGTAGATGGGGGGGCCTACGAGCAGAACTTC. It translates to CASSVDGGAYEQNF. This chain connects TRBV9 to TRBJ2-7; D may be TRBD2 (7 bases). This CDR3 has 14 amino acids. The V gene's germline CDR1 is SGDLS and CDR2 YYNGEE.

This clonotype has a handful of counts. This chain uses TRBV20-1 with TRBJ2-1; 7 nucleotides agree with TRBD2. Germline lookup yields CDR1 DFQATT and CDR2 SNEGSKA (reference sequence). The CDR3 has 15 residues. V lost 3 bases, J lost 3 bases, and 8 bases stayed unmatched. Here the CDR3 reads CSARSGNPVYNEQFF. The CDR3 DNA sequence: TGCAGTGCTAGGAGCGGGAACCCAGTCTACAATGAGCAGTTCTTC.

This chain links TRBV10-3 with TRBJ2-3; possibly TRBD1 or TRBD2 for D (5 bases each). The CDR3 extends over 14 amino acids. Trimming stripped 9 bases from V and 5 bases from J, with 18 bases between. Germline V gives CDR1 ENHRY, CDR2 SYGVKD. CDR3 region: CAMRRGVGEDTQYF. The CDR3 DNA is TGTGCCATGAGAAGGGGAGTGGGGGAAGATACGCAGTATTTT.

V gene TRBV24-1 combines with J gene TRBJ2-3; unclear D gene. Germline values: CDR1 KGHDR, CDR2 SFDVKD. Between the trimmed V and J ends, which lost 6 bases and 3 bases, there was a span of 0 bases. This CDR3 has 10 residues. The CDR3 here is CATSTDTQYF. CDR3 DNA sequence: TGTGCCACCAGTACAGATACGCAGTATTTT.

This clonotype was counted between two and nine times. This chain's CDR3 is CASSFGLAGGGETQYF. CDR3 bases: TGCGCCAGCAGCTTCGGACTAGCGGGGGGAGGAGAGACCCAGTACTTC. The chain recombines TRBV5-1 with TRBJ2-5; 14 bases align to TRBD2. Germline lookup yields CDR1 SGHRS and CDR2 YFSETQ. The CDR3 length is 16 residues. The V and J ends lost 2 bases and 4 bases, in that order; junction bases with no gene match: 4.

This clonotype came up a few times. This chain links TRBV11-2 with TRBJ2-7, with no clear D. The V end lost 4 bases, the J end lost 3 bases, and 7 bases lay between the germline ends. Per the germline V gene, CDR1 is SGHAT and CDR2 is FQNNGV. The CDR3 covers 12 residues. The CDR3 loop reads CASSSLGYEQYF. The DNA of the CDR3 is TGTGCCAGCAGCTCCCTGGGCTACGAGCAGTACTTC.

Ten or more counts support this clonotype. The genes are TRBV2 and TRBJ1-2; 7 nucleotides match TRBD1. Germline CDR1 is SNHLY and CDR2 is FYNNEI. V dropped 7 bases and J dropped 3; count of bases not matched to a gene: 5. This CDR3 contains 13 residues. CDR3 sequence (DNA): TGTGCCAGCAATGGGGACAGCTACTATGGCTACACCTTC. The encoded protein is CASNGDSYYGYTF.

This clonotype was recorded at least ten times. V and J are TRBV19 and TRBJ1-5; 7 bases match TRBD1. This CDR3 has 14 amino acids. Germline V lookup: CDR1 LNHDA, CDR2 SQIVND (reference sequence). V lost 6 bases and J lost 1; bases outside the gene matches: 3. The CDR3 reads CASRTGQSNQPQHF. In nucleotides, the CDR3 is TGTGCCAGTAGAACGGGACAGAGCAATCAGCCCCAGCATTTT.

This clonotype was counted many times. This chain connects TRBV9 to TRBJ2-1, with D tentatively TRBD2 (6 bases). This CDR3 is 14 amino acids long. V lost 2 bases, J lost 5 bases, and 11 bases lay in between. The germline V gene encodes CDR1 SGDLS and CDR2 YYNGEE. The CDR3 DNA is TGTGCCAGCAGCGTGGGGGGAAGAAACAATGAGCAGTTCTTC. Residues: CASSVGGRNNEQFF.

The rearrangement joins TRBV29-1 to TRBJ2-1; tentative D call: TRBD1 (6 bases). The CDR3 consists of 14 residues. V was cut by 3 bases and J by 1 base, with 10 bases left in between. Germline CDR1 reads SQVTM; CDR2 reads ANQGSEA. CDR3 region: CSVDSQGSYNEQFF. The CDR3 DNA sequence: TGCAGCGTTGATAGTCAGGGGTCCTACAATGAGCAGTTCTTC.

This clonotype was detected a few times. V is TRBV28 and J is TRBJ1-3; a weak D match, TRBD1 (6 bases). The germline V and J ends were trimmed by 4 bases and 0 bases, with 10 bases remaining between them. The CDR3 covers 15 residues. CDR1 is MDHEN and CDR2 is SYDVKM in the germline V gene. The CDR3 bases are TGTGCCAGCAGTTCCAGGGGCTACTCTGGAAACACCATATATTTT. This codes for CASSSRGYSGNTIYF.

This clonotype was picked up a small number of times. The chain couples TRBV10-3 to TRBJ2-7; 9 bases line up with TRBD1. This CDR3 spans 16 amino acids. J gave up 7 bases and V 4 bases, and 14 bases lay outside the gene matches. Germline V lookup: CDR1 ENHRY, CDR2 SYGVKD. Written as DNA, the CDR3 is TGTGCCATCAGTGGATCCCGGGGACAGGGTCCAAAAGAGCAGTACTTC. This sequence encodes CAISGSRGQGPKEQYF.

Many counts were recorded for this clonotype. V usage is TRBV30 and J usage is TRBJ2-1, with 7 nucleotides matching TRBD1. Germline V CDR1 and CDR2: GTSNPN, SVGIG (reference sequence). The CDR3 totals 12 residues. J was trimmed by 11 bases and V by 0 bases; bases with no gene match: 4. This CDR3 reads CAWSVRGQKQFF. CDR3 bases: TGTGCCTGGAGTGTAAGGGGACAGAAGCAGTTCTTC.

This rearrangement joins TRBV6-2 or TRBV6-3 to TRBJ1-1; a weak D match, TRBD1 (6 bases). V was trimmed by 0 bases and J by 6 bases, leaving 11 bases between them. This CDR3 spans 14 amino acids. Germline CDR1 reads MNHEY; CDR2 reads SVGEGT. The CDR3 protein is CASSYSSKGAEAFF. For the CDR3, the DNA is TGTGCCAGCAGTTACTCGAGTAAGGGGGCTGAAGCTTTCTTT.

V gene TRBV20-1 combines with J gene TRBJ2-5, with TRBD2 matching over 8 bases. CDR1 and CDR2 from the germline V gene are DFQATT and SNEGSKA (reference sequence). The CDR3 consists of 13 residues. With 3 bases clipped from V and 5 bases from J, the junction kept 5 bases outside the gene matches. The CDR3 DNA follows: TGCAGTGCTAGTCGGGAGGGCCGCGAGACCCAGTACTTC. Amino acid sequence: CSASREGRETQYF.

The rearrangement uses TRBV5-1 and TRBJ2-7; the match to TRBD2 covers 10 bases. This CDR3 contains 15 residues. J was trimmed by 7 bases and V by 1 base; bases with no gene match: 8. Germline assignment: CDR1 SGHRS and CDR2 YFSETQ. The DNA of the CDR3 is TGCGCCAGCAGCTTGATCAGCGGGGGGGGTTCGGAGCAGTACTTC. It yields the protein CASSLISGGGSEQYF.

The chain has TRBV12-3 or TRBV12-4 and TRBJ2-7; 8 nucleotides match TRBD1. V dropped 3 bases and J dropped 4; count of bases not matched to a gene: 11. The CDR3 sequence is 16 residues long. CDR3 nucleotides: TGTGCCAGCAGTTTGGTAGACAGGGGATACGGGTACGAGCAGTACTTC. Amino acids: CASSLVDRGYGYEQYF.

This clonotype has just a few counts. The chain combines TRBV4-2 with TRBJ2-7; the match to TRBD2 covers 12 bases. CDR1 and CDR2 (germline): LGHNA, YNFKEQ. The V gene end was trimmed by 0 bases and the J gene end by 2 bases; junction bases not matched to a gene: 8. The CDR3 runs 18 residues. CDR3 amino acids: CASSQELLAGGWAYEQYF. As DNA, the CDR3 is TGTGCCAGCAGCCAAGAGCTCCTAGCGGGAGGGTGGGCCTACGAGCAGTACTTC.

In the case of this clonotype: At one end, the junction sequence differs from germline, possibly due to a read error. The chain recombines TRBV5-6 with TRBJ2-7; D unclear. Per the germline V gene, CDR1 is SGHDT and CDR2 is YYEEEE. CDR3 size: 13 residues. CDR3 loop: CARSPGLVYEQYF. In DNA, the CDR3 is TGTGCCAGGAGCCCCGGGCTAGTCTACGAGCAGTATTTC.

This chain joins TRBV4-1 and TRBJ2-2; D is unclear. The germline V gene has CDR1 MGHRA and CDR2 YSYEKL. The V end was cut by 0 bases, the J end by 1 base, with 3 bases between. The CDR3 has 14 residues. CDR3 in amino acids: CASSQEENTGELFF. CDR3 nucleotides: TGCGCCAGCAGCCAAGAGGAGAACACCGGGGAGCTGTTTTTT.

This rearrangement joins TRBV7-2 to TRBJ2-4; possibly TRBD1 for D (6 bases). The V gene lost 5 bases and the J gene lost 3 bases, with 11 bases spanning the gap. Germline-derived CDR1 and CDR2 are SGHTA and FQGNSA. The CDR3 covers 14 residues. For the CDR3, the DNA is TGTGCCAGCAGCCCCCGGACAGACAAAAACATTCAGTACTTC. The encoded protein is CASSPRTDKNIQYF.

This clonotype has ten or more counts. This chain connects TRBV12-3 or TRBV12-4 to TRBJ1-1; no reliable D call. V gave up 6 bases and J gave up 1 base, with 21 bases separating them. The CDR3 is 17 residues long. CDR3 DNA sequence: TGTGCCAGCAGCACTCCCCGGGGTCGAGGGTCGAACACTGAAGCTTTCTTT. This codes for CASSTPRGRGSNTEAFF.

This clonotype was counted only a few times. The genes are TRBV7-2 and TRBJ2-5, with 7 bases that match TRBD1. Germline values: CDR1 SGHTA, CDR2 FQGNSA. Trimming cost V 5 bases and J 5 bases; bases outside gene matches: 11. This CDR3 has 15 residues. The CDR3: CASSPEGGQWETQYF. As DNA, the CDR3 is TGTGCCAGCAGCCCAGAAGGGGGCCAGTGGGAGACCCAGTACTTC.

In its sample, this clonotype was seen many times. The CDR3 here is CASSYPSEQYF. The CDR3 coding sequence is TGTGCCAGCAGCTACCCTAGCGAGCAGTACTTC. V and J are TRBV5-5 and TRBJ2-7; D ambiguous. CDR1 and CDR2 from the germline V gene are SGHKS and YYEKEE (reference sequence). CDR3 length: 11 residues. Deletions cut 3 bases from V and 6 bases from J, with 7 bases between. Full variable domain (remainder filled in from reference TRBV5-5 and TRBJ2-7): DAGVTQSPTHLIKTRGQQVTLRCSPISGHKSVSWYQQVLGQGPQFIFQYYEKEERGRGNFPDRFSARQFPNYSSELNVNALLLGDSALYLCASSYPSEQYFGPGTRLTVT.

The table lists this clonotype with a few counts. This chain links TRBV12-3 or TRBV12-4 with TRBJ1-6; unclear D gene. This CDR3 comprises 17 residues. V was clipped by 5 bases and J by 7 bases, with 21 bases between them. CDR3 sequence (DNA): TGTGCCAGCAGTACTTCTTTGGGCGCGGAAAGGAATTCACCCCTCCACTTT. Amino acid sequence: CASSTSLGAERNSPLHF.

This clonotype was picked up a small number of times. One end of the junction does not line up with germline, which may come from a read error. This rearrangement joins TRBV7-7 to TRBJ2-1; no firm D call. This CDR3 has 15 amino acids. Germline-derived CDR1 and CDR2 are SSHAT and FNYEAQ (reference sequence). CDR3: CASSRLAILSNEQFF. In DNA form, the CDR3 reads TGTGCTAGCAGCCGCTTAGCAATATTAAGCAATGAGCAGTTCTTC.

This clonotype was found a few times. The chain is built from TRBV5-1 and TRBJ2-7, with D perhaps TRBD1 (5 bases). Trimming pared 0 bases from V and 2 bases from J, leaving 9 bases between. CDR3 length: 14 amino acids. Germline loops: CDR1 SGHRS, CDR2 YFSETQ. CDR3 in DNA: TGCGCCAGCAGCTTGGCACAGGACCCCTACGAGCAGTACTTC. It encodes CASSLAQDPYEQYF.